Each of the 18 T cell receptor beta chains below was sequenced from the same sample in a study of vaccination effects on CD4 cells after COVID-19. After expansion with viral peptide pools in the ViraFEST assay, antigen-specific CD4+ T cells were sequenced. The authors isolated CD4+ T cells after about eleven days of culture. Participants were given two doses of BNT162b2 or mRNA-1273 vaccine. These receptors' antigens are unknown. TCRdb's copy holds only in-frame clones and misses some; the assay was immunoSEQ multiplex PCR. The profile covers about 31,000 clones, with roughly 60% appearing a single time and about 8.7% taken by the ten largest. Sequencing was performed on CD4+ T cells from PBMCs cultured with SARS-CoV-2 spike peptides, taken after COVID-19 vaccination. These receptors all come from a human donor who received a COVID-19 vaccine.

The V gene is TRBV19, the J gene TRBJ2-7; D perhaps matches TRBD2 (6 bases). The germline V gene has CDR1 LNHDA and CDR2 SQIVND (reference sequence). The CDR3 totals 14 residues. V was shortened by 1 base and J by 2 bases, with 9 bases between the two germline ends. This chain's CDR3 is CASSIVGGTYEQYF. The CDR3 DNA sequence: TGTGCCAGTAGTATAGTGGGGGGAACCTACGAGCAGTACTTC.

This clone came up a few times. The CDR3 protein is CASGTALGQPQHF. CDR3 sequence (DNA): TGTGCCAGCGGAACAGCCTTGGGGCAGCCCCAGCATTTT. The chain is built from TRBV2 and TRBJ1-5; D remains unclear. Germline V CDR1 and CDR2: SNHLY, FYNNEI. The ends were cut back, 8 bases at V and 7 bases at J, with 15 bases in the middle. The CDR3 contains 13 residues.

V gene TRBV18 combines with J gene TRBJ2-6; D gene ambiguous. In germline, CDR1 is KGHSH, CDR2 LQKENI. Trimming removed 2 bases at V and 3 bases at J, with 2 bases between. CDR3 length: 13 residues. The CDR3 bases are TGTGCCAGCTCACCAGATGGGGCCAACGTCCTGACTTTC. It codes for CASSPDGANVLTF. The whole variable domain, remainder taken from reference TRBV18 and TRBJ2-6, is NAGVMQNPRHLVRRRGQEARLRCSPMKGHSHVYWYRQLPEEGLKFMVYLQKENIIDESGMPKERFSAEFPKEGPSILRIQQVVRGDSAAYFCASSPDGANVLTFGAGSRLTVL.

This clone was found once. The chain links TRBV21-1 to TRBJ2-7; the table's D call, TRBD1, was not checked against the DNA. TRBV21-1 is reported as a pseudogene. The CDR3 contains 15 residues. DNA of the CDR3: TGTGCCAGCAGGTCCCCATCGGACACCACCTACGAGCAGTACTTC. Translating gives CASRSPSDTTYEQYF.

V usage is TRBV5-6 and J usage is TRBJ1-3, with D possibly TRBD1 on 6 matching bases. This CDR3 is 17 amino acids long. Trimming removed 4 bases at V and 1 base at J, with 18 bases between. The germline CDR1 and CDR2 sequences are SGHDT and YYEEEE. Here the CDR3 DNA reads TGTGCCAGCAGCGCCACAGGGTTTAGGCTATCTGGAAACACCATATATTTT. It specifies CASSATGFRLSGNTIYF.

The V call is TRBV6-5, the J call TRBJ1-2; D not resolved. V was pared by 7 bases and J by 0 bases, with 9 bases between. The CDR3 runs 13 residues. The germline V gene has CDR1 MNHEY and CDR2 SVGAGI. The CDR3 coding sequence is TGTGCCAGCACCCCTCCGGCTAACTATGGCTACACCTTC. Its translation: CASTPPANYGYTF.

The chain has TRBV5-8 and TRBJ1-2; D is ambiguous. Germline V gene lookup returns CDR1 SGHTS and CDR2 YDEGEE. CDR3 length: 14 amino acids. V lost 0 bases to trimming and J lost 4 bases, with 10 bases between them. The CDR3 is CASSLGGKAYGYTF. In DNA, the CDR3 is TGTGCCAGCAGCTTGGGTGGCAAGGCCTATGGCTACACCTTC.

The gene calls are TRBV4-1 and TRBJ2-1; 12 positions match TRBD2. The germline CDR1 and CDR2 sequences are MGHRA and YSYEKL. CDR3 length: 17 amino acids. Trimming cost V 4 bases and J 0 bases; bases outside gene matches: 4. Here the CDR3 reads CASSRGLAGFSYNEQFF. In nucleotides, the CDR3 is TGCGCCAGCAGCCGTGGACTAGCGGGGTTCTCCTACAATGAGCAGTTCTTC.

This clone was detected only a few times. In DNA, the CDR3 is TGTGCCAGCAGCTACGTGACAGCTACAGTAGATACGCAGTATTTT. It codes for CASSYVTATVDTQYF. The genes are TRBV5-6 and TRBJ2-3; D is perhaps TRBD1 (5 bases). Per germline, CDR1 SGHDT and CDR2 YYEEEE. This CDR3 spans 15 amino acids. Trimming removed 3 bases from V and 5 bases from J, with 16 bases in between. The full variable domain, in which reference TRBV5-6 and TRBJ2-3 provide the parts outside the CDR3, is DAGVTQSPTHLIKTRGQQVTLRCSPKSGHDTVSWYQQALGQGPQFIFQYYEEEERQRGNFPDRFSGHQFPNYSSELNVNALLLGDSALYLCASSYVTATVDTQYFGPGTRLTVL.

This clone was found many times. CDR3 loop: CASSLQGRAAFF. CDR3 in DNA: TGTGCCAGCAGCTTACAGGGAAGGGCAGCTTTCTTT. J is TRBJ1-1 and V is TRBV5-4; tentative D call: TRBD1 (6 bases). Germline values: CDR1 SGHNT, CDR2 YYREEE (reference sequence). The CDR3 loop spans 12 amino acids. V gave up 2 bases and J gave up 10 bases, with 12 bases separating them.

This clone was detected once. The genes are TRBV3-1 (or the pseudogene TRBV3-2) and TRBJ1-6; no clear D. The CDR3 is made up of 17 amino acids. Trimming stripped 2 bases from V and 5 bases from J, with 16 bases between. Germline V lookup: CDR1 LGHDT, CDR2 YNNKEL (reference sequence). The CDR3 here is CASSQWRVPSHNSPLHF. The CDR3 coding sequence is TGTGCCAGCAGCCAATGGAGGGTTCCATCCCATAATTCACCCCTCCACTTT.

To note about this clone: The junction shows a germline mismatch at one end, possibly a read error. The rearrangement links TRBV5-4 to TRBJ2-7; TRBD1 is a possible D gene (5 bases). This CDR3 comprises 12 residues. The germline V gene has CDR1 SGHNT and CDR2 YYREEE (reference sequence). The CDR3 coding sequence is TGTGCCAGCAGCATTCAGGACACCACCTCGCACTTC. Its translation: CASSIQDTTSHF. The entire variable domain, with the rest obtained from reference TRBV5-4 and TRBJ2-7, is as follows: ETGVTQSPTHLIKTRGQQVTLRCSSQSGHNTVSWYQQALGQGPQFIFQYYREEENGRGNFPPRFSGLQFPNYSSELNVNALELDDSALYLCASSIQDTTSHFGPGTRLTVT.

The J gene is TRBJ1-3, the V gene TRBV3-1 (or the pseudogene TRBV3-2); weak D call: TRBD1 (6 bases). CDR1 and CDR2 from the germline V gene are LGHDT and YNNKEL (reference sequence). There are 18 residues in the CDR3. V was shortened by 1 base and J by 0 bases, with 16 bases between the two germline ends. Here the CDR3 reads CASSQGLRGSGSGNTIYF. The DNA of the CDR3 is TGTGCCAGCAGCCAAGGTCTCAGGGGCTCGGGCTCTGGAAACACCATATATTTT.

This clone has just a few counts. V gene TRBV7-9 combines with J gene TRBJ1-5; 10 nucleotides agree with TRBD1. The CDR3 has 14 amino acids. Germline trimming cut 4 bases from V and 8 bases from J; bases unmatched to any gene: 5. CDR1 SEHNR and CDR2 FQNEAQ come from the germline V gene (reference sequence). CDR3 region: CASSSGQGDEPQHF. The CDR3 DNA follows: TGTGCCAGCAGCTCCGGACAGGGGGATGAGCCCCAGCATTTT.

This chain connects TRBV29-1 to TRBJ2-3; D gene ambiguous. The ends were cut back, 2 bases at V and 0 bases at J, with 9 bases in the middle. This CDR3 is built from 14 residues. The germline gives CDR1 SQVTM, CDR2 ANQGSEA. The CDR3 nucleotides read TGCAGCGTTGAATCTCGCGGCAGCACAGATACGCAGTATTTT. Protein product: CSVESRGSTDTQYF.

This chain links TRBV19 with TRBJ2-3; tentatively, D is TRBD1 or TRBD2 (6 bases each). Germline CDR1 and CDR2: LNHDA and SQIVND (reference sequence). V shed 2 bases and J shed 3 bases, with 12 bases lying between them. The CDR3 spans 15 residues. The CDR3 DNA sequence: TGTGCCAGTAGTATAACGCAGGGGAGGACAGATACGCAGTATTTT. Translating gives CASSITQGRTDTQYF.

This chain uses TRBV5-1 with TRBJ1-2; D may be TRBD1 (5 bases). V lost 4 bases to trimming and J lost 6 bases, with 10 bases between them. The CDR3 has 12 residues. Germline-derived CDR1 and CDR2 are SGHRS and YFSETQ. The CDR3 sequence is CASSGTQDGYTF. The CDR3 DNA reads TGCGCCAGCAGCGGGACGCAGGATGGCTACACCTTC. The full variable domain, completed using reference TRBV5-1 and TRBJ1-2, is KAGVTQTPRYLIKTRGQQVTLSCSPISGHRSVSWYQQTPGQGLQFLFEYFSETQRNKGNFPGRFSGRQFSNSRSEMNVSTLELGDSALYLCASSGTQDGYTFGSGTRLTVV.

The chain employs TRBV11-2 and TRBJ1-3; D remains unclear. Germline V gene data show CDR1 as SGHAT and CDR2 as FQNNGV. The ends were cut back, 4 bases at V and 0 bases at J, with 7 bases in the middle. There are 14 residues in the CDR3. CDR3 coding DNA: TGTGCCAGCAGCTCCCCCTCCTCTGGAAACACCATATATTTT. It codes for CASSSPSSGNTIYF.